The T cell receptor (beta chain) under discussion was sequenced for a study of beta chain features in type 1 diabetes. Study-level findings and limits: TCRB CDR3s from Type 1 diabetes patients were moderately but significantly shorter in all four CD4+ subsets.

The CDR3 is 14 amino acids. Per germline, CDR1 MNHEY and CDR2 SVGAGI. The V segment lost 8 bases and the J segment 7 bases; nucleotides outside the gene matches: 9. Only a few counts were recorded for this clone. The target antigen is unknown. Reverse transcription of all isolated RNA meant that expressed TCRB transcripts were sequenced. Measured with immunoSEQ multiplex PCR; TCRdb has only the in-frame clones, and not every one. The data hold approximately 120,000 clones, with around 40% observed a single time. The chain uses TRBV6-5 and TRBJ1-1; 11 bases are a match to TRBD1. This clonotype was obtained from a woman between 18 and 29 years old in good health. Input material: stem cell memory CD4+ T cells from blood. For the CDR3, the DNA is TGTGCCAGCGGAACCGGGACAGGGGGATTTGAAGCTTTCTTT. Its protein product is CASGTGTGGFEAFF.